These 25 T cell receptor beta chains were all obtained from the same sample, sequenced in a study of T cell responses to AZD1222 COVID-19 vaccine. This table comes from immunoSEQ multiplex PCR, and its TCRdb copy is limited to in-frame clones, with some not included. The repertoire holds some 170,000 clones, with around 90% as singletons. Sequencing used peripheral blood, obtained on day 0 of AZD1222 vaccination. These receptors were obtained from an adult in good health.

V and J are TRBV30 and TRBJ2-3; 15 nucleotides match TRBD2. This CDR3 contains 16 residues. Trimming removed 2 bases from V and 3 bases from J; junction bases left unmatched: 3. The V gene's germline CDR1 is GTSNPN and CDR2 SVGIG (reference sequence). The CDR3 sequence: CAWSFGLAGGTDTQYF. In DNA form, the CDR3 reads TGTGCCTGGAGTTTCGGACTAGCGGGGGGGACAGATACGCAGTATTTT.

The V and J genes are TRBV3-1 (or the pseudogene TRBV3-2) and TRBJ1-3; D uncertain. CDR1 and CDR2 from the germline V gene are LGHDT and YNNKEL (reference sequence). The V end was cut by 5 bases, the J end by 4 bases, with 9 bases between. The CDR3 runs to 13 residues. The CDR3 loop is CASSVRGGNTIYF. As DNA, the CDR3 is TGTGCCAGCAGCGTGCGGGGAGGAAACACCATATATTTT.

The chain recombines TRBV6-5 with TRBJ2-7; 7 nucleotides align to TRBD2. J was trimmed by 2 bases and V by 8 bases; bases with no gene match: 9. The germline V gene has CDR1 MNHEY and CDR2 SVGAGI. The CDR3 covers 14 residues. Here the CDR3 DNA reads TGTGCCAGCCAATTAGCGGGTGAAACCTACGAGCAGTACTTC. Protein product: CASQLAGETYEQYF.

This chain joins TRBV5-8 and TRBJ1-5; TRBD1 aligns across 11 bases. Trimming at V came to 1 base and at J to 6 bases, leaving 3 bases not matched to a gene. CDR1 is SGHTS, CDR2 YDEGEE, per germline. The length of the CDR3 is 15 residues. CDR3 loop: CASSLKGQGVQPQHF. Here the CDR3 DNA reads TGTGCCAGCAGCTTGAAGGGACAGGGGGTTCAGCCCCAGCATTTT. Using reference TRBV5-8 and TRBJ1-5 for the parts outside the CDR3, the full variable domain is EAGVTQSPTHLIKTRGQQATLRCSPISGHTSVYWYQQALGLGLQFLLWYDEGEERNRGNFPPRFSGRQFPNYSSELNVNALELEDSALYLCASSLKGQGVQPQHFGDGTRLSIL.

This rearrangement joins TRBV5-4 to TRBJ2-5; tentatively, D is TRBD2 (5 bases). The germline V and J ends were trimmed by 2 bases and 1 base, with 12 bases remaining between them. The CDR3 length is 15 residues. Looked up from germline, CDR1 is SGHNT and CDR2 is YYREEE (reference sequence). The DNA of the CDR3 is TGTGCCAGCAGCTTAGGTGGGAGAGGCCAAGAGACCCAGTACTTC. Its translation is CASSLGGRGQETQYF.

This clone was detected only once. The genes are TRBV10-3 and TRBJ2-2, with 12 bases aligning to TRBD1. Germline assignment: CDR1 ENHRY and CDR2 SYGVKD. This CDR3 comprises 18 residues. The ends lost 2 bases at V and 0 bases at J; junction bases unmatched: 4. In DNA form, the CDR3 reads TGTGCCATCAGTGAGATTGGGACAGGGGGCGCGAACACCGGGGAGCTGTTTTTT. As protein: CAISEIGTGGANTGELFF.

The chain combines TRBV19 with TRBJ2-7; possible D gene TRBD2, 5 bases. Germline assignment: CDR1 LNHDA and CDR2 SQIVND (reference sequence). The CDR3 has 15 residues. Trimming pared 4 bases from V and 7 bases from J, leaving 20 bases between. The CDR3 reads CASSSRASATGEQYF. The CDR3, as DNA: TGTGCCAGTAGTAGCCGGGCCTCAGCAACGGGGGAGCAGTACTTC.

The rearrangement uses TRBV28 and TRBJ2-5, with a possible D match to TRBD2 (6 bases). The ends were cut back, 5 bases at V and 4 bases at J, with 20 bases in the middle. CDR3 length equals 16 residues. Germline V gene data show CDR1 as MDHEN and CDR2 as SYDVKM. The CDR3 reads CASSALGGLDIETQYF. CDR3 bases: TGTGCCAGCAGTGCCCTCGGGGGTCTCGATATAGAGACCCAGTACTTC.

Regarding this clone: Other DNA sequences in the same sample also yield this CDR3. The gene calls are TRBV7-8 and TRBJ1-1; no clear D gene. This CDR3 is built from 13 residues. V was shortened by 1 base and J by 1 base, with 4 bases between the two germline ends. The germline CDR1 and CDR2 sequences are SGHVS and FQNEAQ. The CDR3 is CASSLGQNTEAFF. The CDR3 DNA is TGTGCCAGCAGCTTAGGGCAGAACACTGAAGCTTTCTTT.

The chain carries TRBV29-1 and TRBJ1-1; 7 bases match TRBD1. Germline lookup yields CDR1 SQVTM and CDR2 ANQGSEA. With V trimmed by 6 bases and J by 4 bases, 8 bases remained unmatched. CDR3 length equals 13 residues. CDR3 amino acids: CSVNRGGGTEAFF. The CDR3 DNA follows: TGCAGCGTCAACAGGGGAGGAGGCACTGAAGCTTTCTTT.

This clone was observed a single time. V is TRBV6-2 or TRBV6-3 and J is TRBJ1-1, with D perhaps TRBD1 (5 bases). The CDR3 runs 14 residues. The V and J ends lost 2 bases and 0 bases respectively, with 7 bases between them. Germline CDR1 is MNHEY and CDR2 is SVGEGT. CDR3 region: CASSYRGVNTEAFF. In DNA, the CDR3 is TGTGCCAGCAGTTACAGGGGAGTGAACACTGAAGCTTTCTTT.

A remark on this clone: Other DNA sequences of this sample code for an identical CDR3. The chain is built from TRBV4-3 and TRBJ1-3; 8 bases map to TRBD1. This CDR3 has 15 amino acids. Trimming cost V 0 bases and J 6 bases; bases outside gene matches: 4. CDR1 is LGHNA and CDR2 is YSLEER in the germline V gene. Written as DNA, the CDR3 is TGCGCCAGCAGCCAAGAAAGGACAGGGATAAACACCATATATTTT. Translated: CASSQERTGINTIYF.

The chain uses TRBV7-9 and TRBJ2-2; 9 positions match TRBD2. The CDR3 loop spans 15 amino acids. Losses at the gene ends were 6 bases for V and 6 bases for J; bases not matched to a gene: 8. Per germline, CDR1 SEHNR and CDR2 FQNEAQ (reference sequence). The CDR3 nucleotides read TGTGCCAGCAGAATAGCGGGAGTGGGGGCCGGGGAGCTGTTTTTT. This encodes CASRIAGVGAGELFF.

V usage is TRBV7-6 and J usage is TRBJ2-5; 8 bases line up with TRBD2. V gave up 4 bases and J gave up 1 base; unmatched junction bases: 2. The germline gives CDR1 SGHVS, CDR2 FNYEAQ. The CDR3 is made up of 14 amino acids. CDR3 DNA: TGTGCCAGCAGCTCCACTAGCGGCCAAGAGACCCAGTACTTC. Translating it yields CASSSTSGQETQYF. Full variable domain (outside the CDR3, taken from reference TRBV7-6 and TRBJ2-5): GAGVSQSPRYKVTKRGQDVALRCDPISGHVSLYWYRQALGQGPEFLTYFNYEAQQDKSGLPNDRFSAERPEGSISTLTIQRTEQRDSAMYRCASSSTSGQETQYFGPGTRLLVL.

The chain carries TRBV5-1 and TRBJ1-2; 8 bases fit TRBD1. Germline trimming cut 3 bases from V and 3 bases from J; bases unmatched to any gene: 4. The CDR3 spans 14 residues. Germline V lookup: CDR1 SGHRS, CDR2 YFSETQ. CDR3 in amino acids: CASSSGQGDYGYTF. The CDR3 DNA reads TGCGCCAGCAGCTCCGGACAGGGTGACTATGGCTACACCTTC.

A remark on this clone: A read error may produce the germline difference seen at one junction end. The chain couples TRBV5-8 to TRBJ1-2; D gene uncertain. This CDR3 contains 13 residues. Germline CDR1 and CDR2: SGHTS and YDEGEE. CDR3 nucleotide sequence: TGTGCCAGCAGCTTGAGCTCCAACTTTGGCTACACCTTC. It specifies CASSLSSNFGYTF.

V is TRBV6-5 and J is TRBJ1-4, with TRBD1 identical over 12 bases. Looked up from germline, CDR1 is MNHEY and CDR2 is SVGAGI. After removal of 8 bases from V and 7 bases from J, the junction contained 5 bases not matched to a gene. The CDR3 has 14 residues. The CDR3 region is CASGGQGASEKLFF. The CDR3 DNA is TGTGCCAGCGGGGGACAGGGGGCGTCTGAAAAACTGTTTTTT.

This clone appeared a single time. The gene calls are TRBV28 and TRBJ2-3, with TRBD1 identical over 9 bases. The trim removed 8 bases at V and 4 bases at J, leaving 7 bases unmatched. The CDR3 totals 14 residues. Germline values: CDR1 MDHEN, CDR2 SYDVKM. The CDR3 DNA reads as TGTGCCAGCGCCGGGACAGGGCATTCAGATACGCAGTATTTT. Translating gives CASAGTGHSDTQYF.

The gene calls are TRBV6-5 and TRBJ1-2; D is unclear. Per germline, CDR1 MNHEY and CDR2 SVGAGI. There are 14 residues in the CDR3. Deletions cut 5 bases from V and 5 bases from J, with 15 bases between. DNA for the CDR3: TGTGCCAGCAGTCCCGCCCCTTACCGGTATGGCTACACCTTC. The encoded protein is CASSPAPYRYGYTF.

The genes are TRBV2 and TRBJ2-5; weak D call: TRBD1 (6 bases). V lost 7 bases to trimming and J lost 2 bases, with 8 bases between them. The germline V gene encodes CDR1 SNHLY and CDR2 FYNNEI. This CDR3 spans 12 amino acids. CDR3 nucleotides: TGTGCCAGCACCGGACAGCAAGAGACCCAGTACTTC. Translation: CASTGQQETQYF.

The chain recombines TRBV19 with TRBJ1-4; no firm D call. This CDR3 has 10 residues. Trimming stripped 6 bases from V and 8 bases from J, with 4 bases between. Germline loops: CDR1 LNHDA, CDR2 SQIVND (reference sequence). The CDR3 DNA reads TGTGCCAGTAGATCGGAAAAACTGTTTTTT. Protein product: CASRSEKLFF.

V and J are TRBV5-4 and TRBJ1-6; D might be TRBD1 (6 bases). V was pared by 4 bases and J by 2 bases, with 16 bases between. This CDR3 spans 17 amino acids. CDR1 SGHNT and CDR2 YYREEE come from the germline V gene (reference sequence). In DNA form, the CDR3 reads TGTGCCAGCAGCCCCGTTGGGGGGGGCACCTATAATTCACCCCTCCACTTT. This translates into CASSPVGGGTYNSPLHF.

The rearrangement joins TRBV14 to TRBJ2-5, with TRBD1 as a possible D gene (6 bases). The CDR3 has 17 amino acids. V dropped 4 bases and J dropped 4 bases, with 22 bases sitting between them. Germline-derived CDR1 and CDR2 are SGHDN and FVKESK. The CDR3, as DNA: TGTGCCAGCAGCCGCCGACCTAAAGATTTGGGGGCAGAGACCCAGTACTTC. Translation gives CASSRRPKDLGAETQYF.

This clone was seen once. The CDR3 reads CASSFRQTTLYGYTF. In nucleotides, the CDR3 is TGTGCCAGCAGCTTCCGACAGACGACCCTTTATGGCTACACCTTC. The chain carries TRBV5-4 and TRBJ1-2; maybe TRBD1 (5 bases). Per the germline V gene, CDR1 is SGHNT and CDR2 is YYREEE (reference sequence). This CDR3 comprises 15 residues. V lost 2 bases, J lost 5 bases, and 16 bases lay in between.

V gene TRBV11-2 combines with J gene TRBJ2-2; D remains ambiguous. There are 17 residues in the CDR3. Trimming removed 1 base from V and 2 bases from J, with 14 bases in between. Germline CDR1 reads SGHAT; CDR2 reads FQNNGV. CDR3 residues: CASSLAPGQANTGELFF. The DNA for the CDR3 is TGTGCCAGCAGCTTAGCCCCCGGGCAGGCCAACACCGGGGAGCTGTTTTTT.